The 9 T cell receptor beta chains given below trace back to one sample, sequenced in a study of blood T cell repertoires in COVID-19. Clones were read by immunoSEQ multiplex PCR, and TCRdb kept only the in-frame ones, dropping some. The table lists approximately 300,000 clones, roughly 86% of them singletons. Sequenced: peripheral blood. Source of these receptors: a woman aged 25 to 39 with COVID-19, enrolled during active disease.

The chain combines TRBV6-5 with TRBJ2-2; 10 nucleotides match TRBD1. Germline V CDR1 and CDR2: MNHEY, SVGAGI. The CDR3 loop spans 15 amino acids. Trimming removed 11 bases from V and 4 bases from J; junction bases left unmatched: 10. CDR3 loop: CASHRGTGVTGELFF. CDR3 DNA sequence: TGTGCCTCCCACAGAGGGACAGGGGTCACCGGGGAGCTGTTTTTT.

This chain uses TRBV28 with TRBJ2-1; TRBD1 matches at 7 bases. Germline V gene sequence: CDR1 MDHEN, CDR2 SYDVKM. The CDR3 totals 14 residues. V shed 3 bases and J 7 bases; nucleotides not matched to a gene: 6. The CDR3 here is CASSLGQSQNEQFF. DNA of the CDR3: TGTGCCAGCAGTTTGGGACAGAGTCAGAATGAGCAGTTCTTC.

The chain carries TRBV4-1 and TRBJ1-6; a possible D gene is TRBD1 (5 bases). The CDR3 covers 15 residues. CDR1 MGHRA and CDR2 YSYEKL come from the germline V gene. With 5 bases removed from V and 7 bases from J, the gap between germline ends came to 15 bases. The CDR3 here is CASSARADRNSPLHF. CDR3 nucleotide sequence: TGCGCCAGCAGCGCAAGGGCAGACAGAAATTCACCCCTCCACTTT.

J is TRBJ2-6 and V is TRBV7-9; weak D call: TRBD1 (6 bases). The CDR3 extends over 15 amino acids. The germline V gene has CDR1 SEHNR and CDR2 FQNEAQ (reference sequence). Trimming cost V 4 bases and J 3 bases, with 10 bases left between them. The CDR3 sequence is CASSSTGFGANVLTF. Written as DNA, the CDR3 is TGTGCCAGCAGCTCTACAGGGTTTGGGGCCAACGTCCTGACTTTC.

The chain combines TRBV7-9 with TRBJ2-3, with D possibly being TRBD2 (5 bases). There are 12 residues in the CDR3. The germline gives CDR1 SEHNR, CDR2 FQNEAQ (reference sequence). The V end was cut by 6 bases, the J end by 5 bases, with 9 bases between. In nucleotides, the CDR3 is TGTGCCAGCAGTTCTGGACTAGATACGCAGTATTTT. This sequence encodes CASSSGLDTQYF. Looking up the rest from reference TRBV7-9 and TRBJ2-3 gives the full variable domain: DTGVSQNPRHKITKRGQNVTFRCDPISEHNRLYWYRQTLGQGPEFLTYFQNEAQLEKSRLLSDRFSAERPKGSFSTLEIQRTEQGDSAMYLCASSSGLDTQYFGPGTRLTVL.

This chain joins TRBV7-9 and TRBJ2-2; D may be TRBD1 (6 bases). Germline loops: CDR1 SEHNR, CDR2 FQNEAQ (reference sequence). Deletions cut 5 bases from V and 3 bases from J, with 10 bases between. The length of the CDR3 is 14 residues. CDR3 protein: CASSPGTYTGELFF. The CDR3 DNA is TGTGCCAGCAGCCCCGGGACATACACCGGGGAGCTGTTTTTT.

The rearrangement uses TRBV19 and TRBJ2-2, with 8 bases that match TRBD2. The ends lost 1 base at V and 5 bases at J; junction bases unmatched: 6. CDR1 is LNHDA, CDR2 SQIVND, per germline (reference sequence). This CDR3 is 16 amino acids long. In DNA form, the CDR3 reads TGTGCCAGTAGTATAGGGCTAGCGGGTCAAACCGGGGAGCTGTTTTTT. Translating gives CASSIGLAGQTGELFF.

CDR3 in amino acids: CASSGPGTSVHEQYF. The CDR3 nucleotides read TGTGCCAGCAGCGGCCCCGGGACTAGCGTCCACGAGCAGTACTTC. The V gene is TRBV7-9, the J gene TRBJ2-7, with 10 bases aligning to TRBD2. The CDR3 has 15 residues. CDR1 is SEHNR, CDR2 FQNEAQ, per germline (reference sequence). Germline trimming cut 5 bases from V and 5 bases from J; bases unmatched to any gene: 9.

The chain uses TRBV7-2 and TRBJ2-2; D is undetermined. V was trimmed by 5 bases and J by 4 bases, leaving 8 bases between them. The CDR3 consists of 13 residues. The germline CDR1 and CDR2 sequences are SGHTA and FQGNSA. The chain's CDR3 is CASSMYSTGELFF. The CDR3 DNA reads TGTGCCAGCAGCATGTACAGCACCGGGGAGCTGTTTTTT. The entire variable domain, with the rest obtained from reference TRBV7-2 and TRBJ2-2, is as follows: GAGVSQSPSNKVTEKGKDVELRCDPISGHTALYWYRQSLGQGLEFLIYFQGNSAPDKSGLPSDRFSAERTGGSVSTLTIQRTQQEDSAVYLCASSMYSTGELFFGEGSRLTVL.